A single sample gave rise to the 10 T cell receptor beta chains below, sequenced in a study of cytomegalovirus exposure and HLA in healthy donors. 13 Jbeta primers and 60 Vbeta primers were used for the PCR. Using immunoSEQ multiplex PCR, the repertoire was profiled, and TCRdb retains in-frame clones only, with some absent. This sample has fewer than 250,000 clones, with more than 75% found just once. The sequenced material came from PBMCs. These receptor sequences come from a woman in her thirties in good health and CMV-seropositive.

J is TRBJ2-3 and V is TRBV5-6, with a weak D call TRBD2 (5 bases). V lost 0 bases and J lost 2, with 7 bases in between. From germline, CDR1 is SGHDT and CDR2 YYEEEE. The CDR3 is 14 amino acids. The chain's CDR3 is CASSLGGITDTQYF. As DNA, the CDR3 is TGTGCCAGCAGCTTGGGAGGGATCACAGATACGCAGTATTTT.

The chain's CDR3 is CASSSARRANEQFF. For the CDR3, the DNA is TGTGCCAGCAGCTCTGCCCGGCGGGCCAATGAGCAGTTCTTC. The V call is TRBV7-9, the J call TRBJ2-1, with D possibly being TRBD2 (5 bases). V lost 4 bases, J lost 6 bases, and 13 bases lay in between. This CDR3 contains 14 residues. Looked up from germline, CDR1 is SEHNR and CDR2 is FQNEAQ (reference sequence).

The genes are TRBV28 and TRBJ1-5; D is unresolved. The germline V gene has CDR1 MDHEN and CDR2 SYDVKM. V gave up 5 bases and J gave up 4 bases, with 3 bases separating them. There are 11 residues in the CDR3. The chain's CDR3 is CASSPNQPQHF. CDR3 bases: TGTGCCAGCAGTCCGAATCAGCCCCAGCATTTT.

The sample holds a few counts of this clone. The chain combines TRBV18 with TRBJ1-2; D perhaps matches TRBD1 (6 bases). V was shortened by 3 bases and J by 3 bases, with 11 bases between the two germline ends. The CDR3 has 14 residues. The germline V gene has CDR1 KGHSH and CDR2 LQKENI. In DNA, the CDR3 is TGTGCCAGCTCACCGTCGGACAGTGACTATGGCTACACCTTC. Amino acids: CASSPSDSDYGYTF. Variable domain in full (rest from reference TRBV18 and TRBJ1-2): NAGVMQNPRHLVRRRGQEARLRCSPMKGHSHVYWYRQLPEEGLKFMVYLQKENIIDESGMPKERFSAEFPKEGPSILRIQQVVRGDSAAYFCASSPSDSDYGYTFGSGTRLTVV.

The chain couples TRBV9 to TRBJ1-6; D uncertain. With 3 bases removed from V and 6 bases from J, the gap between germline ends came to 10 bases. The CDR3 is 14 residues long. Per the germline V gene, CDR1 is SGDLS and CDR2 is YYNGEE. CDR3 loop: CASSDPGSNSPLHF. The DNA for the CDR3 is TGTGCCAGCAGCGACCCAGGCAGTAATTCACCCCTCCACTTT.

The rearrangement links TRBV27 to TRBJ2-7, with 7 bases that match TRBD1. V dropped 4 bases and J dropped 2; count of bases not matched to a gene: 5. In germline, CDR1 is MNHEY, CDR2 SMNVEV (reference sequence). The CDR3 totals 14 residues. The CDR3 here is CASSSTTGAYEQYF. The CDR3 coding sequence is TGTGCCAGCAGTTCGACCACAGGGGCCTACGAGCAGTACTTC.

The chain couples TRBV28 to TRBJ1-5, with 9 bases fitting TRBD1. Losses at the gene ends were 6 bases for V and 5 bases for J; bases not matched to a gene: 8. The CDR3 is 15 residues long. Germline CDR1 is MDHEN and CDR2 is SYDVKM. CDR3 DNA sequence: TGTGCCAGCAGAATTACAGGGGGCACGTATCAGCCCCAGCATTTT. Protein: CASRITGGTYQPQHF.

This clone has more than one count but fewer than ten. Other nucleotide sequences in the sample specify the same CDR3. V gene TRBV9 combines with J gene TRBJ2-3; D gene uncertain. CDR1 and CDR2 from the germline V gene are SGDLS and YYNGEE. Trimming shortened V by 0 bases and J by 2 bases, and 7 bases separated the two germline ends. CDR3 length: 14 residues. The CDR3 loop is CASSVGASTDTQYF. The CDR3 region has the DNA TGTGCCAGCAGCGTAGGGGCCTCCACAGATACGCAGTATTTT.

CDR3 sequence (DNA): TGTGCCAGCAGCGTAGCTGGAGGGGAGGCCACTGAAGCTTTCTTT. Translating it yields CASSVAGGEATEAFF. This sequence joins TRBV9 and TRBJ1-1, with D possibly being TRBD1 (5 bases). The V gene lost 0 bases and the J gene lost 4 bases, with 13 bases spanning the gap. Germline CDR1 reads SGDLS; CDR2 reads YYNGEE. The CDR3 spans 15 residues.

The CDR3: CASSVGGGTYGYTF. The CDR3 nucleotides are TGTGCCAGCAGCGTAGGCGGGGGGACCTATGGCTACACCTTC. The rearrangement links TRBV9 to TRBJ1-2, with a possible D match to TRBD1 (5 bases). Trimming pared 0 bases from V and 4 bases from J, leaving 10 bases between. From germline, CDR1 is SGDLS and CDR2 YYNGEE. The CDR3 is 14 amino acids.